This T cell receptor beta chain was observed in a study of CD8+CD57+ T cells in acquired aplastic anemia. Background on the study: Mean yield of DNA from sorted CD4+ and CD8+ cells was roughly 3.1 ug. In CD4+ cells, healthy donors produced an average of about 10.8 million reads.

In its sample, this clonotype was seen a few times. The antigen remains undetermined. Just one base apart from a much larger clone, this may be a read error. Study outcomes and limitations: Significance was not reached for CD8+ Simpson's diversity between patients and controls. Almost 30 shared CD8+ CDR3s appeared highly expressed within patients' immunodominant clones.

V lost 5 bases to trimming and J lost 9 bases; unmatched junction nucleotides: 13. This CDR3 has 14 amino acids. The germline CDR1 and CDR2 sequences are DFQATT and SNEGSKA (reference sequence). TCR beta VDJ and CDR3 profiles were obtained from a genomic DNA template. Each CDR3 protein gets one entry after TCRdb re-called the reads with MiXCR. Here the sample spans over 150,000 distinct CDR3 sequences, around 45% being singletons. The TCR comes from a human donor in good health. The sequenced sample was sorted CD4+, CD8+, or CD8+CD57+ T cells (not recorded which) from PBMCs. This chain uses TRBV20-1 with TRBJ2-1, with 7 nucleotides matching TRBD1. CDR3 sequence (DNA): TGCAGTGCTTGCACAGGGGATGCCCATGGTGAGCAGTTCTTC. Translation gives CSACTGDAHGEQFF.